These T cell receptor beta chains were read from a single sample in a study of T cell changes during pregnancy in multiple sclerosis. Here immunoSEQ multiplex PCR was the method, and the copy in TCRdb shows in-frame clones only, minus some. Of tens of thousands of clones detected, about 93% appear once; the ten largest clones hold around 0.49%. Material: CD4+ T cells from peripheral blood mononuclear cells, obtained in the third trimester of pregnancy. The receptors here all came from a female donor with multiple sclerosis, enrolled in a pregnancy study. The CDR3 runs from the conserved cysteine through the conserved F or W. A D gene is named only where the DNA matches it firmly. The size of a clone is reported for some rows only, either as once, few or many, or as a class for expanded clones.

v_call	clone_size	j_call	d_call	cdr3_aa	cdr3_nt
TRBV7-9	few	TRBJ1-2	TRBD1	CASSLGTGYGYTF	TGTGCCAGCAGCTTAGGGACAGGGTATGGCTACACCTTC
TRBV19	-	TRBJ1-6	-	CASSISDLNSPLHF	TGTGCCAGTAGTATCAGCGATCTTAATTCACCCCTCCACTTT
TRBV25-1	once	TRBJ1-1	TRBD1	CASSIDRGISGAFF	TGTGCCAGCAGTATCGACAGGGGGATTTCAGGTGCTTTCTTT
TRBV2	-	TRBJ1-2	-	CASSYGTTLPGYTF	TGTGCCAGCTCCTATGGGACAACCTTGCCTGGCTACACCTTC
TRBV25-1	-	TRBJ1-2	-	CASSTETIFGGQYGYTF	TGTGCCAGCAGTACTGAAACTATTTTCGGCGGACAGTATGGCTACACCTTC
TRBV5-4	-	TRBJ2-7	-	CASSALTGEQYF	TGTGCCAGCAGCGCACTGACGGGCGAGCAGTACTTC
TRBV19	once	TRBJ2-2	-	CASRGTESGELFF	TGTGCCAGTAGAGGGACTGAGTCCGGGGAGCTGTTTTTT
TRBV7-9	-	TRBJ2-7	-	CASSSFQGRSYEQYF	TGTGCCAGCAGCTCCTTCCAGGGGCGCAGCTACGAGCAGTACTTC
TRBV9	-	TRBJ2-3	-	CASSVVGTGSTDTQYF	TGTGCCAGCAGCGTAGTTGGAACAGGGAGCACAGATACGCAGTATTTT
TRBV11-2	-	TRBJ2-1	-	CASSLGPRGYNEQFF	TGTGCCAGCAGCTTAGGTCCCCGGGGTTACAATGAGCAGTTCTTC
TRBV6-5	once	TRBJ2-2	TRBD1	CASRETGTVGELFF	TGTGCCAGCAGGGAGACAGGGACGGTCGGGGAGCTGTTTTTT
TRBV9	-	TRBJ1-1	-	CASSVDLGLTEAFF	TGTGCCAGCAGCGTAGATTTGGGCCTCACTGAAGCTTTCTTT
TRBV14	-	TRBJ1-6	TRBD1	CASSLQGGKGSPLHF	TGTGCCAGCAGCCTACAGGGGGGGAAAGGATCACCCCTCCACTTT
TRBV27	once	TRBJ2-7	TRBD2	CASSFSGGDSYEQYF	TGTGCCAGCAGTTTCTCGGGGGGGGACTCCTACGAGCAGTACTTC
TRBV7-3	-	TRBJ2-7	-	CASSLIYSGEQYF	TGTGCCAGCAGCTTAATATACTCAGGCGAGCAGTACTTC
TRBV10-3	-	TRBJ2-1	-	CAISTTVNEQFF	TGTGCCATCAGTACGACAGTAAATGAGCAGTTCTTC
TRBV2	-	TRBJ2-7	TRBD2	CASSGVSGLSSLGGEQYF	TGTGCCAGCAGTGGGGTTAGCGGGCTCTCAAGTCTGGGCGGCGAGCAGTACTTC
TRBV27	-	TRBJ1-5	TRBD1	CASSPRQGMGYQPQHF	TGTGCCAGCAGTCCCCGACAGGGAATGGGGTATCAGCCCCAGCATTTT
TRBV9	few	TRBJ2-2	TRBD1	CASSVGQGDTGELFF	TGTGCCAGCAGCGTAGGACAGGGAGACACCGGGGAGCTGTTTTTT
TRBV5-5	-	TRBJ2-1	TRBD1	CASSLTGDAYNEQFF	TGTGCCAGCAGCCTAACAGGGGATGCCTACAATGAGCAGTTCTTC
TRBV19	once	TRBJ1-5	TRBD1	CASSIETGFSNQPQHF	TGTGCCAGTAGTATAGAGACAGGGTTTAGCAATCAGCCCCAGCATTTT
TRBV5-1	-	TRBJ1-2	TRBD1	CASKVTGGADYGYTF	TGCGCCAGCAAAGTGACAGGGGGCGCTGACTATGGCTACACCTTC
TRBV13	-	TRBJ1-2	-	CASSLYGVLITGYTF	TGTGCCAGCAGCTTATACGGGGTGCTTATAACTGGCTACACCTTC
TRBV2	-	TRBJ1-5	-	CASTEQGGENQPQHF	TGTGCCAGCACCGAACAGGGTGGAGAGAATCAGCCCCAGCATTTT
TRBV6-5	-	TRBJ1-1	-	CASSYRVTITEAFF	TGTGCCAGCAGTTACCGGGTCACTATCACTGAAGCTTTCTTT
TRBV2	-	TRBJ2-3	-	CASSESFDSSDTQYF	TGTGCCAGCAGTGAATCGTTTGATAGCTCGGATACGCAGTATTTT
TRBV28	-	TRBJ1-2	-	CAIRGIHSFNYGYTF	TGTGCCATTAGAGGGATTCATAGCTTCAACTATGGCTACACCTTC